These T cell receptor beta chains were read from a single sample in a study of T cell responses to AZD1222 COVID-19 vaccine. The protocol was immunoSEQ multiplex PCR, while the TCRdb copy is restricted to in-frame clones and leaves out a portion. The sample has 110,000 to 150,000 clones; over 90% are singletons. The sample in question was peripheral blood, obtained on day 0 of AZD1222 vaccination. The receptors here all came from an adult in good health. CDR3s include the opening cysteine and the closing phenylalanine or tryptophan. The D gene is left open where the match is weak. Only part of the rows carry a size: once, few, many, or a class if the clone is expanded.

-	-	TRBV11-3	TRBJ2-2	TGTGCCAGCAGCCTAGTCCAGACCGGGGAGCTGTTTTTT	CASSLVQTGELFF
-	TRBD1	TRBV6-5	TRBJ1-5	TGTGCCAGCGGACAGGGGATTCAGCCCCAGCATTTT	CASGQGIQPQHF
-	TRBD1	TRBV5-6	TRBJ1-6	TGTGCCAGCAGCGGGCCGAAGGGACAGGGGAATTTTGCACCCCTCCACTTT	CASSGPKGQGNFAPLHF
-	-	TRBV6-4	TRBJ2-7	TGTGCCAGCAGTGCGACGGCCTCCTACGAGCAGTACTTC	CASSATASYEQYF
-	TRBD1	TRBV5-1	TRBJ2-5	TGCGCCAGCAGCTTGGAATCAGGGGGCGCTGAGACCCAGTACTTC	CASSLESGGAETQYF
once	-	TRBV5-1	TRBJ2-1	TGCGCCAGCAGCTTGGAAACAGCGGAGAGCTCCTACAATGAGCAGTTCTTC	CASSLETAESSYNEQFF
-	TRBD2	TRBV27	TRBJ2-2	TGTGCCAGCAGTGCCTTACTAGCGGGAGGGCCGCACACCGGGGAGCTGTTTTTT	CASSALLAGGPHTGELFF
-	TRBD2	TRBV5-1	TRBJ2-1	TGCGCCAGCAGCATAAAACAGGGACTAGGGGTGGATGAGCAGTTCTTC	CASSIKQGLGVDEQFF
-	-	TRBV5-6	TRBJ2-1	TGTGCCAGCAGTGGGTATTACAATGAGCAGTTCTTC	CASSGYYNEQFF
-	-	TRBV11-1	TRBJ2-1	TGTGCCAGCAGCTTAAATCCTAGCAGGGATGAGCAGTTCTTC	CASSLNPSRDEQFF
-	TRBD1	TRBV24-1	TRBJ2-2	TGTGCCACCAGTGACCCGACAGGGAATACGCTTCCCGGGGAGCTGTTTTTT	CATSDPTGNTLPGELFF
-	-	TRBV6-4	TRBJ1-1	TGTGCCAGCAGCGCGACAGTAGCGAACACTGAAGCTTTCTTT	CASSATVANTEAFF
-	-	TRBV6-5	TRBJ1-6	TGTGCCAGCATCCAGGTTAACCGAAATTCACCCCTCCACTTT	CASIQVNRNSPLHF
-	-	TRBV4-2	TRBJ2-4	TGTGCCAGCAGCCAAGATATGGCAGGCACCAAAAACATTCAGTACTTC	CASSQDMAGTKNIQYF
-	TRBD1	TRBV14	TRBJ2-1	TGTGCCAGCAGCCAGGGACAGGGATACAATGAGCAGTTCTTC	CASSQGQGYNEQFF
-	-	TRBV4-2	TRBJ1-2	TGTGCCAGCAGCCAAGAGGCAGTCCTAACCTATGGCTACACCTTC	CASSQEAVLTYGYTF
-	-	TRBV5-1	TRBJ2-1	TGCGCCAGCAGCTCAAGCGCCGGACGTGAGCAGTTCTTC	CASSSSAGREQFF
few	-	TRBV7-9	TRBJ1-1	TGTGCCAGCAGCTTTTTGCTGTTGGGTTACACTGAAGCTTTCTTT	CASSFLLLGYTEAFF
-	TRBD2	TRBV11-2	TRBJ2-1	TGTGCCAGCAGCCCCGGACTAGCGGGGTACAATGAGCAGTTCTTC	CASSPGLAGYNEQFF
-	-	TRBV18	TRBJ1-2	TGTGCCAGCTCATCGAATCCGGGACTCTCGAACTATGGCTACACCTTC	CASSSNPGLSNYGYTF
-	-	TRBV5-1	TRBJ2-4	TGCGCCAGCAGTGGTGCCGGGGGCCAAAACATTCAGTACTTC	CASSGAGGQNIQYF
-	TRBD1	TRBV15	TRBJ1-4	TGTGCCACCAGCACCTCGACAGGGGGCGGTGAAAAACTGTTTTTT	CATSTSTGGGEKLFF
-	-	TRBV28	TRBJ1-5	TGTGCCAGCAGTTTACAGGAGACCCATCGGAATCAGCCCCAGCATTTT	CASSLQETHRNQPQHF
-	TRBD1	TRBV10-2	TRBJ2-7	TGCGCCAGCAGTGAGAGGGACAGGGGGACCTACGAGCAGTACTTC	CASSERDRGTYEQYF
-	TRBD2	TRBV4-1	TRBJ2-3	TGCGCCAGCAGCCAAGTGGGGCGGGAGAAGTGGGGCACAGATACGCAGTATTTT	CASSQVGREKWGTDTQYF
-	-	TRBV19	TRBJ1-5	TGTGCCAGTAGTACAGGGGAGGGTCAGCCCCAGCATTTT	CASSTGEGQPQHF
-	TRBD1	TRBV9	TRBJ2-6	TGTGCCAGCAGCGCCAGGGACAGGCCCAGCTCTGGGGCCAACGTCCTGACTTTC	CASSARDRPSSGANVLTF
-	-	TRBV27	TRBJ2-1	TGTGCCAGCAGTTTCCGGGACACCGGGCTCAGCAATGAGCAGTTCTTC	CASSFRDTGLSNEQFF
-	-	TRBV19	TRBJ1-1	TGTGCCAGTAAGTTCCCGGGGACTGAAGCTTTCTTT	CASKFPGTEAFF
-	-	TRBV11-1	TRBJ2-3	TGTGCCAGCAGCCTTAGCCGCCTAAACACAGATACGCAGTATTTT	CASSLSRLNTDTQYF
-	TRBD1	TRBV6-5	TRBJ1-2	TGTGCCAGCACTCCGACAGGGCCCTATGGCTACACCTTC	CASTPTGPYGYTF
-	-	TRBV5-6	TRBJ2-7	TGTGCCAGCAGCTTCTCCTACGAGCAGTACTTC	CASSFSYEQYF
-	-	TRBV6-6	TRBJ1-2	TGTGCCAGCAGTTACTCGAGAGGGGACTATGGCTACACCTTC	CASSYSRGDYGYTF
-	-	TRBV12-3/TRBV12-4	TRBJ1-2	TGTGCCAGCAGTACCCTTAACTATGGCTACACCTTC	CASSTLNYGYTF
-	TRBD1	TRBV7-3	TRBJ1-5	TGTGCCAGCAGAGACAGGGTCGGGAATCAGCCCCAGCATTTT	CASRDRVGNQPQHF
-	-	TRBV7-9	TRBJ1-1	TGTGCCAGCAGCTTAAACTGGAACACTGAAGCTTTCTTT	CASSLNWNTEAFF
-	TRBD2	TRBV29-1	TRBJ2-1	TGCAGCATACCGGGACTAGCGTTAAATGAGCAGTTCTTC	CSIPGLALNEQFF
-	-	TRBV7-9	TRBJ2-7	TGTGCCAGCAGCTTAGCGGGGGAGCAGTACTTC	CASSLAGEQYF
-	TRBD2	TRBV6-5	TRBJ2-2	TGTGCCAGCAGTTACGCCGGGGGGTCCAACACCGGGGAGCTGTTTTTT	CASSYAGGSNTGELFF
-	-	TRBV5-1	TRBJ2-2	TGCGCCAGCAGCTGGACTCCTGATAAGAACACCGGGGAGCTGTTTTTT	CASSWTPDKNTGELFF
-	-	TRBV29-1	TRBJ1-1	TGCAGCGTCGCGGGGCAAGGGAACACTGAAGCTTTCTTT	CSVAGQGNTEAFF
-	TRBD2	TRBV4-1	TRBJ2-7	TGCGCCAGCAGCCAAGGGGTGGCTAGCGGAACCACCTACGAGCAGTACTTC	CASSQGVASGTTYEQYF
-	-	TRBV14	TRBJ2-2	TGTGCCAGCAGTCGAAGATCGGGAGTCACCGGGGAGCTGTTTTTT	CASSRRSGVTGELFF
-	-	TRBV5-1	TRBJ1-3	TGCGCCAGCAGCTTGGTCCCCGGAATCACGGGCTCTGGAAACACCATATATTTT	CASSLVPGITGSGNTIYF
-	TRBD2	TRBV5-1	TRBJ2-1	TGCGCCAGCAGCTGGACTAGCGGGAGAGATGAGCAGTTCTTC	CASSWTSGRDEQFF
-	-	TRBV10-2	TRBJ2-6	TGCGCCAGCAGGAAGGGGGGACAGACCCTGGGCTCTGGGGCCAACGTCCTGACTTTC	CASRKGGQTLGSGANVLTF
-	-	TRBV4-1	TRBJ2-1	TGCGCCAGCAGCCAAGAACGGCTCCTCACGAATGAGCAGTTCTTC	CASSQERLLTNEQFF
once	-	TRBV20-1	TRBJ2-7	TGCAGTGCTAGTGGGACGGGCTACGAGCAGTACTTC	CSASGTGYEQYF
-	TRBD1	TRBV5-1	TRBJ1-1	TGCGCCAGCAGCGGACAGGGAAGGGAGAACACTGAAGCTTTCTTT	CASSGQGRENTEAFF
-	TRBD2	TRBV15	TRBJ2-4	TGTGCCACCAGCAGAAACCCCCGACTAGCGGGTTTGAGACTAAACATTCAGTACTTC	CATSRNPRLAGLRLNIQYF
-	TRBD1	TRBV9	TRBJ1-2	TGTGCCAGTACGCCGGGGGACAGGGTTCGATATGGCTACACCTTC	CASTPGDRVRYGYTF
few	-	TRBV9	TRBJ1-4	TGTGCCAGCAGCGTTGGCCCCGGACAAGTCGCGCTAAATGAAAAACTGTTTTTT	CASSVGPGQVALNEKLFF
-	TRBD1	TRBV5-5	TRBJ2-7	TGTGCCAGCAGCCAGACCGGGACAGGTAGCTCCTACGAGCAGTACTTC	CASSQTGTGSSYEQYF
-	-	TRBV5-1	TRBJ2-5	TGCGCCAGCAGCTTGACAAGAGAGACCCAGTACTTC	CASSLTRETQYF
-	-	TRBV10-3	TRBJ1-2	TGTGCCATCAGTGAAAGTTACTATGGCTACACCTTC	CAISESYYGYTF
-	-	TRBV7-9	TRBJ2-5	TGTGCCAGCGCATCACAGGGTTCCACGGAGACCCAGTACTTC	CASASQGSTETQYF
-	-	TRBV12-2	TRBJ2-7	TGTGCAAGTCGCTCGTCTAGCGGGAGGGCCTTAGAAGAGCAGTACTTC	CASRSSSGRALEEQYF
-	-	TRBV4-1	TRBJ1-2	TGCGCCAGCAGCCAGGGGATCCGTGGCTACACCTTC	CASSQGIRGYTF